Described below is a single T cell receptor beta chain sequence and its context. From germline, CDR1 is LNHNV and CDR2 YYDKDF (reference sequence). V was cut by 1 base and J by 0 bases, with 7 bases left in between. The CDR3 runs to 15 residues. The entry originates in a study of blood T cell repertoires in COVID-19. Study-level information: Donors in the United States, Italy and Spain gave samples during acute or convalescent COVID-19. PBMCs, B-cell-depleted T cells, or T cells were the source of the cDNA or gDNA that made up the material.

As processed by the authors: The assay estimated nucleated cells by amplifying reference gene primers. Here immunoSEQ multiplex PCR was the method, and the copy in TCRdb shows in-frame clones only, minus some. V and J calls and clone size are those listed in that table; D and trimming were worked out from the DNA. The table has more than 20,000 clones, over 75% seen once. The source material was peripheral blood. This chain joins TRBV15 and TRBJ1-3; D is unclear. The TCR comes from a human donor in a cohort sampled during active COVID-19. The DNA for the CDR3 is TGTGCCACCAGCAGAGCAGCTAGCTCTGGAAACACCATATATTTT. The encoded protein is CATSRAASSGNTIYF.